Included here is one T cell receptor beta chain sequence, with context. Its antigen is not identified. Germline V gene sequence: CDR1 SEHNR, CDR2 FQNEAQ (reference sequence). Trimming took off 1 base at V and 1 base at J, with 10 bases between the two ends. The CDR3 has 15 amino acids. This specimen belongs to a study of OX40 agonist ivuxolimab in advanced cancers. Whole-study context: Clinicians treated patients with ivuxolimab, an agonistic anti-OX40 (CD134) antibody. The study, taken as a whole, reports: The expanded peripheral T cells' antigen specificity was not determined. At 0.1 to 3.0 mg/kg and by week 6, clonal expansion occurred in CD4+ and CD8+ blood T cells.

TCRdb's copy holds only in-frame clones and misses some; the assay was immunoSEQ multiplex PCR. Of tens of thousands of clones detected, 90% to 95% appear once; the ten largest clones hold less than 5%. The source material was CD4+ or CD8+ T cells sorted from blood, sampled in a trial of the OX40 agonist ivuxolimab. The rearrangement joins TRBV7-9 to TRBJ1-1; D remains ambiguous. This clonotype originated in an adult with an advanced solid tumor such as melanoma, head and neck, liver or kidney cancer. The CDR3 reads CASSLVGFKNTEAFF. The DNA of the CDR3 is TGTGCCAGCAGCTTAGTTGGTTTTAAGAACACTGAAGCTTTCTTT. The variable domain in full, with the rest retrieved from reference TRBV7-9 and TRBJ1-1, is DTGVSQNPRHKITKRGQNVTFRCDPISEHNRLYWYRQTLGQGPEFLTYFQNEAQLEKSRLLSDRFSAERPKGSFSTLEIQRTEQGDSAMYLCASSLVGFKNTEAFFGQGTRLTVV.